This T cell receptor beta chain derives from a study of blood T cells in healthy people across ages. The CDR3 is made up of 13 amino acids. Trimming at V came to 3 bases and at J to 7 bases, leaving 2 bases not matched to a gene. Per germline, CDR1 SGHTA and CDR2 FQGTGA. The use of a sample-barcoded 5' primer and a J-beta primer mix characterized a second PCR of roughly 6 to 11 cycles. TCRdb reanalysed the 5' RACE reads using MiXCR and keeps one entry per CDR3 protein. The sample yields over a million distinct CDR3 sequences, 40% to 50% seen once. Findings of the study overall: Any changes in expanded clonotypes were possibly confounded, as donor CMV status remained unknown.

Turning to this clonotype: The antigen remains undetermined.

The TCR comes from a woman in her fifties or sixties in good health. The J gene is TRBJ2-1, the V gene TRBV7-3; 8 bases are shared with TRBD1. The sample comprised blood. The CDR3 DNA sequence: TGTGCCAGCAGCTTTAACAGGGGGAATGAGCAGTTCTTC. The encoded protein is CASSFNRGNEQFF.